This T cell receptor beta chain stems from a study of blood T cell repertoires in COVID-19 (dated by TCRdb to the early 2020s). For the study in its entirety: Samples from collaborators originated in the United States, Italy and Spain and spanned both the acute and convalescent phases of COVID-19. The samples were drawn from the first 160 participants of the ongoing ImmuneRACE study and from 1,254 subjects provided by 6 global collaborators. HLA class I and class II types, where available, came from metadata supplied by the sample provider rather than from assay-based typing. The dataset comprised deeply sampled blood TCRbeta repertoires from subjects exposed to, actively infected with, or recovered from COVID-19. A de-identified subject ID, COVID-19 status, age in years and sex were almost always included in the sample metadata. The repertoires were released in a freely available public database intended as a resource for research on the immune response to SARS-CoV-2. The material from the prospective study consisted of cDNA or gDNA derived from T cells, B-cell-depleted T cells, or PBMCs. General conclusions and limits of the study: The quantity of clinical and demographic metadata differed by source and by participant and was supplied without curation.

This clone was seen a few times. Its antigen specificity is not known. No clone much larger than this one lies a single base away; base qualities are absent. The immunoSEQ Assay, a bias-controlled multiplex PCR, was used to amplify TCRbeta CDR3 regions from genomic DNA. As for how the authors treated the data: The number of nucleated cells in each sample was estimated by amplification of reference gene primers within the assay. To quantify the absolute abundance of each unique TCRbeta CDR3 rearrangement, sequence reads were collapsed and filtered. Productive Simpson clonality was computed per sample as the square root of Simpson's diversity index over productive rearrangements. In TCRdb, the immuneACCESS table is reduced to in-frame sequences with V and J assigned. These tables do not hold every clone; where another copy was compared, an unresolved V gene accounts for under half, and the others remain unexplained. D and trimming come from the DNA, and the V and J calls and clone size come from that table. For this sample the table gives approximately 190,000 clones, of which about 80% were detected only once. The ten largest account for around 6.9% of the sample.

The CDR3, cysteine through phenylalanine, is 15 amino acids long. Only the CDR3 portion is preserved as DNA: 45 bases, with reading frame beginning at the first base. CDR1 and CDR2 (LGHNA, YNFKEQ) derive from the germline V gene. V is clipped by 5 bases and J by 15 bases, and the sequence between their germline boundaries is 26 bases long. The collaborating institutions used their own protocols to collect whole blood in K2EDTA tubes. For TCRbeta analysis, collaborators shipped samples in one of three forms: frozen whole blood, isolated PBMCs, or DNA extracted from either of those sample types. Material: peripheral blood. The sequence was collected from a man in his 60s with acute or convalescent COVID-19. The V gene is TRBV4-2 and the J gene is TRBJ2-1; 8 matching bases give a weak D call of TRBD2. The sequenced DNA is TGTGCCAGCAGCTCAGGGGGGCGGGAGGCCCCTGTTCCGTTCTTC. The encoded protein is CASSSGGREAPVPFF.